Sequencing of this T cell receptor (beta chain) was carried out in a study of blood T cell repertoires in COVID-19. Across the study: From the United States, Italy and Spain came samples of acute and convalescent COVID-19. PBMCs, B-cell-depleted T cells, or T cells were the source of the cDNA or gDNA that made up the material.

V dropped 7 bases and J dropped 10; count of bases not matched to a gene: 4. This CDR3 has 11 amino acids. The germline gives CDR1 MNHEY, CDR2 SVGAGI. Per the original data handling: Researchers report that nucleated cell counts were estimated from reference gene primer amplification. Method: immunoSEQ multiplex PCR; TCRdb's copy keeps in-frame clones and lacks some. The V and J calls and clone size are taken from that table; D and trimming were inferred from the DNA. The sample holds 150,000 to 200,000 clones, approximately 86% seen once. This TCR was sampled from an older man with acute or convalescent COVID-19. Input material: peripheral blood. The rearrangement uses TRBV6-5 and TRBJ2-5; TRBD1 matches 9 bases. CDR3 region: CASMGQGDQYF. CDR3 DNA: TGTGCCAGCATGGGACAGGGTGACCAGTACTTC.